The entry below describes one TCR beta chain. As yet, its antigen is unknown. The immunoSEQ assay was version 4, run in survey mode. TCRdb's table, derived via immunoSEQ multiplex PCR, lists solely in-frame clones and lacks some. This repertoire shows around 39,000 clones, 82% found once; its top ten account for 0.9% to 1%. These data come from a study of persistence of HIV-infected CD4 T cells. The stimulus was an HIV-1 Gag 15-mer peptide pool, 0.85 to 1 ug/peptide/mL. CD40L/CD69 double-negative CD45RO-high memory CD4+ T cells were collected. V shed 4 bases and J shed 2 bases, with 9 bases lying between them. Germline V lookup: CDR1 SGHRS, CDR2 YFSETQ. The CDR3 is made up of 13 amino acids.

This chain joins TRBV5-1 and TRBJ2-5, with D uncertain. Sequenced material: cultured CD4+ T cells from PBMCs, taken from a patient who received antiretroviral therapy. The TCR originated in an adult with HIV. The donor label of this sample is uncertain. CDR3 bases: TGCGCCAGCAGCAACCGGCCACAAGAGACCCAGTACTTC. Translating gives CASSNRPQETQYF.